The entry that follows covers one T cell receptor (beta chain) sequence. The target antigen is unknown. The data were taken from a study of blood T cells in healthy people across ages. General study results and limits: Bulk PBMC profiling left naive and antigen-experienced comparisons inconclusive. Roughly linear age-related decline in beta diversity appeared, significant by age approximately 41.

Trimming took off 2 bases at V and 5 bases at J, with 2 bases between the two ends. CDR3 size: 11 residues. The germline V gene has CDR1 ENHRY and CDR2 SYGVKD. No fewer than 7 million PBMCs went into each sample. A second PCR, run for roughly 7 to 12 cycles, used a sample-barcoded 5' primer plus a J-beta primer mix. MiXCR was run by TCRdb on the 5' RACE reads, yielding one entry per CDR3 protein. The sample lists fewer than 900,000 distinct CDR3 sequences; roughly 49% were seen once. This receptor was identified in a woman aged 60 to 75 in good health. Sequencing used blood. The chain couples TRBV10-3 to TRBJ2-3; D is undetermined. The CDR3 bases are TGTGCCATCAGTGAGGGAGATACGCAGTATTTT. Residues: CAISEGDTQYF.